These 25 T cell receptor beta chains came from one sample sequenced in a study of Ad26.COV2.S vaccination and SARS-CoV-2 variants. TCRdb's copy holds only in-frame clones and misses some; the assay was immunoSEQ multiplex PCR. The sample gives 150,000 to 200,000 clones, approximately 88% of which show up once; roughly 6% is in the top ten. The starting material was peripheral blood, obtained after recovery from COVID-19. Every receptor here comes from a human donor who had recovered from COVID-19.

The chain combines TRBV5-1 with TRBJ2-3, with TRBD2 identical over 8 bases. The CDR3 sequence is 16 residues long. The junction had 13 bases not matched to a gene; V was cut back by 4 bases and J by 6 bases. Germline V gene lookup returns CDR1 SGHRS and CDR2 YFSETQ. The DNA of the CDR3 is TGCGCCAGCAGCCGCCTCCTTCGAGCGGGGGTGGATACGCAGTATTTT. Translated, it gives CASSRLLRAGVDTQYF.

The V gene is TRBV6-1, the J gene TRBJ1-4, with D uncertain. V lost 3 bases, J lost 8 bases, and 7 bases lay in between. CDR3 length equals 12 residues. Germline loops: CDR1 MNHNS, CDR2 SASEGT. CDR3 DNA sequence: TGTGCCAGCAGTGATAACCTAGAAAAACTGTTTTTT. As protein: CASSDNLEKLFF.

This chain links TRBV11-2 with TRBJ1-1, with D possibly being TRBD1 (5 bases). CDR1 and CDR2 (germline): SGHAT, FQNNGV. CDR3 length equals 13 residues. Trimming took 5 bases from V and 4 from J, leaving 11 bases between them. The CDR3, as DNA: TGTGCCAGCAGCCCGCAGGGAACCACTGAAGCTTTCTTT. Translated: CASSPQGTTEAFF.

The J gene is TRBJ2-3, the V gene TRBV5-8; D unresolved. Trimming stripped 0 bases from V and 4 bases from J, with 9 bases between. The CDR3 is 14 amino acids. The germline V gene has CDR1 SGHTS and CDR2 YDEGEE. CDR3 residues: CASSLAGSSDTQYF. The CDR3 DNA reads TGTGCCAGCAGCTTGGCCGGATCCTCAGATACGCAGTATTTT.

The rearrangement uses TRBV7-9 and TRBJ2-7; D is possibly TRBD1 (7 bases). The germline V and J ends were trimmed by 3 bases and 1 base, with 10 bases remaining between them. The CDR3 covers 14 residues. The germline V gene has CDR1 SEHNR and CDR2 FQNEAQ (reference sequence). The CDR3 coding sequence is TGTGCCAGCAGCTTCGCGGGACAGTCCTACGAGCAGTACTTC. This sequence encodes CASSFAGQSYEQYF.

The CDR3 reads CASSISGILFPEAELRGYTF. CDR3 bases: TGTGCCAGTAGTATCTCCGGGATCCTCTTCCCTGAGGCCGAATTGCGTGGCTACACCTTC. The chain employs TRBV19 and TRBJ1-2, with D unclear. The CDR3 contains 20 residues. The V gene lost 3 bases and the J gene lost 7 bases, with 33 bases spanning the gap. Per germline, CDR1 LNHDA and CDR2 SQIVND (reference sequence). Together with reference TRBV19 and TRBJ1-2, the CDR3 gives the full variable domain: DGGITQSPKYLFRKEGQNVTLSCEQNLNHDAMYWYRQDPGQGLRLIYYSQIVNDFQKGDIAEGYSVSREKKESFPLTVTSAQKNPTAFYLCASSISGILFPEAELRGYTFGSGTRLTVV.

This clone has a handful of counts. The V call is TRBV5-1, the J call TRBJ1-2; no firm D call. Trimming removed 4 bases from V and 2 bases from J, with 9 bases in between. The CDR3 is 13 residues long. Germline V gene lookup returns CDR1 SGHRS and CDR2 YFSETQ. The DNA for the CDR3 is TGCGCCAGCAGCCCGACACAAAACTATGGCTACACCTTC. It codes for CASSPTQNYGYTF.

This chain joins TRBV9 and TRBJ2-1; 7 bases fit TRBD1. The CDR3 spans 16 residues. Germline trimming cut 1 base from V and 2 bases from J; bases unmatched to any gene: 6. Germline CDR1 SGDLS, CDR2 YYNGEE. CDR3 residues: CASSVNPGQTYNEQFF. The CDR3 bases are TGTGCCAGCAGCGTAAATCCGGGACAGACCTACAATGAGCAGTTCTTC.

Here the CDR3 DNA reads TGTGCCAGCAGCTTTCGAGGGGACAGGGGAAGGACTGAAGCTTTCTTT. Translation: CASSFRGDRGRTEAFF. The chain combines TRBV5-8 with TRBJ1-1; 10 bases match TRBD1. V lost 2 bases to trimming and J lost 5 bases; unmatched junction nucleotides: 9. Germline values: CDR1 SGHTS, CDR2 YDEGEE. This CDR3 region has 16 residues. Combining the CDR3 with reference TRBV5-8 and TRBJ1-1 gives the whole variable domain EAGVTQSPTHLIKTRGQQATLRCSPISGHTSVYWYQQALGLGLQFLLWYDEGEERNRGNFPPRFSGRQFPNYSSELNVNALELEDSALYLCASSFRGDRGRTEAFFGQGTRLTVV.

The V and J genes are TRBV7-2 and TRBJ2-7; TRBD2 matches at 10 bases. The germline V gene has CDR1 SGHTA and CDR2 FQGNSA. The CDR3 has 16 amino acids. V lost 5 bases, J lost 7 bases, and 14 bases stayed unmatched. The CDR3 nucleotides are TGTGCCAGCAGCCTCACTAGCGGGGTCACCAGGGGGGAGCAGTACTTC. It translates to CASSLTSGVTRGEQYF.

The rearrangement uses TRBV4-1 and TRBJ1-2; D remains unclear. The CDR3 covers 17 residues. V was trimmed by 4 bases and J by 7 bases, leaving 25 bases between them. Germline values: CDR1 MGHRA, CDR2 YSYEKL. DNA for the CDR3: TGCGCCAGCAGCCGCCTCTTAAACCCGGGATCGGAGGGTGGCTACACCTTC. Protein sequence: CASSRLLNPGSEGGYTF.

The DNA of the CDR3 is TGTGCCAGCAGTATCTCCGGGACAGGGCCCAATGAGCAGTTCTTC. This sequence encodes CASSISGTGPNEQFF. This chain connects TRBV25-1 to TRBJ2-1; 9 positions agree with TRBD1. Germline-derived CDR1 and CDR2 are MGHDK and SYGVNS. The length of the CDR3 is 15 residues. V lost 5 bases to trimming and J lost 6 bases; unmatched junction nucleotides: 8. Full variable domain (missing parts from reference TRBV25-1 and TRBJ2-1): EADIYQTPRYLVIGTGKKITLECSQTMGHDKMYWYQQDPGMELHLIHYSYGVNSTEKGDLSSESTVSRIRTEHFPLTLESARPSHTSQYLCASSISGTGPNEQFFGPGTRLTVL.

The gene calls are TRBV18 and TRBJ1-4, with unresolved D. Trimming took off 0 bases at V and 8 bases at J, with 7 bases between the two ends. Germline loops: CDR1 KGHSH, CDR2 LQKENI. The CDR3 contains 13 residues. CDR3 residues: CASSPPEREKLFF. Here the CDR3 DNA reads TGTGCCAGCTCACCACCGGAGAGGGAAAAACTGTTTTTT.

The chain carries TRBV10-2 and TRBJ1-1, with D unclear. In germline, CDR1 is WSHSY, CDR2 SAAADI. Trimming took 7 bases from V and 0 from J, leaving 12 bases between them. This CDR3 is built from 14 residues. The DNA of the CDR3 is TGCGCCAGCACAGGAGCTCTAATGAACACTGAAGCTTTCTTT. It codes for CASTGALMNTEAFF.

The chain recombines TRBV25-1 with TRBJ2-5, with D unclear. V was shortened by 5 bases and J by 4 bases, with 2 bases between the two germline ends. Germline assignment: CDR1 MGHDK and CDR2 SYGVNS. CDR3 length: 10 residues. The CDR3 here is CASSRETQYF. The CDR3 DNA reads TGTGCCAGCAGTAGAGAGACCCAGTACTTC.

This chain connects TRBV27 to TRBJ2-5, with D hard to call. Germline CDR1 is MNHEY and CDR2 is SMNVEV (reference sequence). The V gene lost 5 bases and the J gene lost 2 bases, with 12 bases spanning the gap. The CDR3 covers 14 residues. CDR3 DNA sequence: TGTGCCAGCAGTCTTACAGCGTCTCAAGAGACCCAGTACTTC. Protein product: CASSLTASQETQYF.

The genes are TRBV10-3 and TRBJ2-7; 10 nucleotides agree with TRBD1. The trim removed 2 bases at V and 5 bases at J, leaving 3 bases unmatched. This CDR3 has 14 amino acids. Germline V lookup: CDR1 ENHRY, CDR2 SYGVKD. The CDR3 region is CAISEMGQGNEQYF. The DNA of the CDR3 is TGTGCCATCAGTGAGATGGGACAGGGGAACGAGCAGTACTTC.

V and J are TRBV9 and TRBJ2-3, with D perhaps assigned TRBD1 or TRBD2 (6 bases each). The germline CDR1 and CDR2 sequences are SGDLS and YYNGEE. Trimming removed 0 bases from V and 9 bases from J, with 11 bases in between. The CDR3 runs 13 residues. The CDR3 loop is CASSVATGATQYF. As DNA, the CDR3 is TGTGCCAGCAGCGTAGCTACGGGGGCCACGCAGTATTTT.

This clone was seen a handful of times. This rearrangement joins TRBV19 to TRBJ1-2; possibly TRBD1 for D (6 bases). V lost 6 bases, J lost 2 bases, and 13 bases lay in between. CDR1 and CDR2 (germline): LNHDA, SQIVND (reference sequence). There are 14 residues in the CDR3. The CDR3 DNA is TGTGCCAGTAGGCGGGGGCAGGGGAACTATGGCTACACCTTC. Translated: CASRRGQGNYGYTF.

This rearrangement joins TRBV4-2 to TRBJ2-2, with D hard to call. There are 14 residues in the CDR3. Trimming stripped 2 bases from V and 6 bases from J, with 10 bases between. Germline assignment: CDR1 LGHNA and CDR2 YNFKEQ. CDR3 amino acids: CASSQQRRPGELFF. The CDR3 DNA reads TGTGCCAGCAGCCAACAAAGAAGGCCCGGGGAGCTGTTTTTT.

V and J are TRBV7-3 and TRBJ2-7; maybe TRBD2 (6 bases). Germline CDR1 reads SGHTA; CDR2 reads FQGTGA. The CDR3 sequence is 14 residues long. V was trimmed by 5 bases and J by 2 bases, leaving 13 bases between them. The CDR3 region has the DNA TGTGCCAGCAGCCCAGGGACTTTTACCTACGAGCAGTACTTC. The encoded protein is CASSPGTFTYEQYF.

The chain links TRBV5-6 to TRBJ1-4; 7 nucleotides agree with TRBD1. The germline CDR1 and CDR2 sequences are SGHDT and YYEEEE. With V trimmed by 7 bases and J by 7 bases, 4 bases remained unmatched. The CDR3 consists of 12 residues. CDR3 residues: CASRDRPEKLFF. CDR3 coding DNA: TGTGCCAGCCGGGACAGACCTGAAAAACTGTTTTTT. Filled out from reference TRBV5-6 and TRBJ1-4, the complete variable domain reads DAGVTQSPTHLIKTRGQQVTLRCSPKSGHDTVSWYQQALGQGPQFIFQYYEEEERQRGNFPDRFSGHQFPNYSSELNVNALLLGDSALYLCASRDRPEKLFFGSGTQLSVL.

The chain recombines TRBV7-9 with TRBJ1-1; D gene ambiguous. The CDR3 spans 14 residues. Germline CDR1 SEHNR, CDR2 FQNEAQ (reference sequence). V was cut by 5 bases and J by 1 base, with 11 bases left in between. DNA for the CDR3: TGTGCCAGCAGCCCGGCGATGTGGAACACTGAAGCTTTCTTT. Residues: CASSPAMWNTEAFF. Combining the CDR3 with reference TRBV7-9 and TRBJ1-1 gives the whole variable domain DTGVSQNPRHKITKRGQNVTFRCDPISEHNRLYWYRQTLGQGPEFLTYFQNEAQLEKSRLLSDRFSAERPKGSFSTLEIQRTEQGDSAMYLCASSPAMWNTEAFFGQGTRLTVV.

The count of this clone is one. The chain combines TRBV5-1 with TRBJ2-3; TRBD2 matches 7 bases. The CDR3 spans 16 residues. Germline trimming cut 4 bases from V and 0 bases from J; bases unmatched to any gene: 8. The germline V gene encodes CDR1 SGHRS and CDR2 YFSETQ. CDR3 bases: TGCGCCAGCAGCGCCTGGGAGCGGGGAAGCACAGATACGCAGTATTTT. Its translation is CASSAWERGSTDTQYF.

The rearrangement uses TRBV3-1 (or the pseudogene TRBV3-2) and TRBJ1-1; D not certain. V lost 4 bases and J lost 1, with 7 bases in between. This CDR3 contains 13 residues. The germline V gene has CDR1 LGHDT and CDR2 YNNKEL (reference sequence). The DNA for the CDR3 is TGTGCCAGCAGCCTGGTTCCGAACACTGAAGCTTTCTTT. Translated, it gives CASSLVPNTEAFF.